Shown below are 26 T cell receptor beta chains from a single sample sequenced in a study of cytomegalovirus exposure and HLA in healthy donors. The primer mix had 60 Vbeta and 13 Jbeta primers. The data were produced by immunoSEQ multiplex PCR, yet TCRdb's version contains in-frame clones alone and is incomplete. The sample records 150,000 to 200,000 clones, over 65% being singletons. Sequencing was done on a sample of PBMCs. The receptors originated from a woman aged 40 to 50 in good health and CMV-seropositive.

The chain uses TRBV5-1 and TRBJ2-2; 11 bases match TRBD2. V lost 0 bases, J lost 5 bases, and 9 bases stayed unmatched. Germline V CDR1 and CDR2: SGHRS, YFSETQ. The CDR3 is made up of 18 amino acids. This CDR3 reads CASSLALLAGVGTGELFF. CDR3 sequence (DNA): TGCGCCAGCAGCTTGGCCTTACTAGCGGGAGTAGGAACCGGGGAGCTGTTTTTT.

This clone was seen a few times. CDR3 residues: CASSRRDWGYEQYF. CDR3 nucleotides: TGTGCCAGCAGCCGAAGGGACTGGGGCTACGAGCAGTACTTC. The gene calls are TRBV13 and TRBJ2-7; possibly TRBD2 for D (6 bases). Germline lookup yields CDR1 PRHDT and CDR2 FYEKMQ (reference sequence). Trimming took off 5 bases at V and 3 bases at J, with 14 bases between the two ends. The CDR3 runs 14 residues. Together with reference TRBV13 and TRBJ2-7, the CDR3 gives the full variable domain: AAGVIQSPRHLIKEKRETATLKCYPIPRHDTVYWYQQGPGQDPQFLISFYEKMQSDKGSIPDRFSAQQFSDYHSELNMSSLELGDSALYFCASSRRDWGYEQYFGPGTRLTVT.

The J gene is TRBJ1-1, the V gene TRBV4-3; unclear D gene. Germline CDR1 is LGHNA and CDR2 is YSLEER. This CDR3 contains 15 residues. The germline V and J ends were trimmed by 1 base and 7 bases, with 16 bases remaining between them. CDR3 amino acids: CASSQVGGRVDEAFF. The CDR3 DNA reads as TGCGCCAGCAGCCAAGTCGGCGGGAGGGTCGATGAAGCTTTCTTT.

This clone was counted a few times. The rearrangement links TRBV7-2 to TRBJ1-1; D is perhaps TRBD1 (6 bases). The germline V gene has CDR1 SGHTA and CDR2 FQGNSA. The CDR3 has 13 residues. V was clipped by 5 bases and J by 5 bases, with 12 bases between them. Here the CDR3 reads CASSPGQKTEAFF. The CDR3, as DNA: TGTGCCAGCAGCCCAGGACAGAAGACTGAAGCTTTCTTT.

The rearrangement links TRBV4-3 to TRBJ2-2, with TRBD1 identical over 8 bases. Germline CDR1 LGHNA, CDR2 YSLEER. The CDR3 covers 16 residues. V was pared by 4 bases and J by 5 bases, with 9 bases of the junction left unmatched. The CDR3 is CASSPIGTGETGELFF. The CDR3 nucleotides are TGCGCCAGCAGCCCCATCGGGACAGGCGAGACCGGGGAGCTGTTTTTT.

This rearrangement joins TRBV14 to TRBJ1-4; the match to TRBD1 covers 9 bases. CDR3 length: 15 amino acids. Per germline, CDR1 SGHDN and CDR2 FVKESK. The V segment lost 6 bases and the J segment 3 bases; nucleotides outside the gene matches: 5. CDR3 in DNA: TGTGCCAGCAGTCTAAGGACAGGGGCTAATGAAAAACTGTTTTTT. Translation gives CASSLRTGANEKLFF. Together with reference TRBV14 and TRBJ1-4, the CDR3 gives the full variable domain: EAGVTQFPSHSVIEKGQTVTLRCDPISGHDNLYWYRRVMGKEIKFLLHFVKESKQDESGMPNNRFLAERTGGTYSTLKVQPAELEDSGVYFCASSLRTGANEKLFFGSGTQLSVL.

This chain links TRBV7-2 with TRBJ2-5; 9 bases agree with TRBD2. V lost 3 bases, J lost 3 bases, and 2 bases stayed unmatched. CDR1 and CDR2 (germline): SGHTA, FQGNSA. The CDR3 runs 14 residues. CDR3 region: CASSLTSGEETQYF. As DNA, the CDR3 is TGTGCCAGCAGCTTGACTAGCGGTGAAGAGACCCAGTACTTC.

The chain has TRBV2 and TRBJ2-3; 12 bases fit TRBD2. There are 16 residues in the CDR3. Germline CDR1 reads SNHLY; CDR2 reads FYNNEI. With V trimmed by 6 bases and J by 3 bases, 7 bases remained unmatched. The CDR3 region has the DNA TGTGCCAGCAGCGGACTAGCGGGGAAGCCTACAGATACGCAGTATTTT. Amino acid sequence: CASSGLAGKPTDTQYF.

The chain is built from TRBV6-5 and TRBJ2-1, with TRBD1 matching over 8 bases. CDR3 length: 15 residues. Germline V lookup: CDR1 MNHEY, CDR2 SVGAGI. V was clipped by 2 bases and J by 6 bases; unmatched bases: 6. The CDR3 loop reads CASSYAGQGFNEQFF. The CDR3 DNA sequence: TGTGCCAGCAGTTACGCCGGACAGGGTTTCAATGAGCAGTTCTTC.

The chain has TRBV5-4 and TRBJ2-7; D not certain. Trimming pared 0 bases from V and 7 bases from J, leaving 14 bases between. The length of the CDR3 is 14 residues. The germline V gene encodes CDR1 SGHNT and CDR2 YYREEE (reference sequence). The CDR3 bases are TGTGCCAGCAGCTTGGCCAAAGCGCACGGGGAGCAGTACTTC. Protein sequence: CASSLAKAHGEQYF.

This chain joins TRBV2 and TRBJ2-1, with TRBD2 identical over 10 bases. The length of the CDR3 is 13 residues. Germline assignment: CDR1 SNHLY and CDR2 FYNNEI. V lost 3 bases to trimming and J lost 12 bases; unmatched junction nucleotides: 5. Here the CDR3 DNA reads TGTGCCAGCAGTGAGGCTAGCGGGAGAGGGCAGTTCTTC. It specifies CASSEASGRGQFF.

The chain is built from TRBV5-4 and TRBJ2-1, with TRBD2 identical over 8 bases. V lost 4 bases, J lost 7 bases, and 10 bases stayed unmatched. Germline CDR1 SGHNT, CDR2 YYREEE (reference sequence). The CDR3 has 15 amino acids. The CDR3 reads CASSQLAAKGNEQFF. The CDR3 region has the DNA TGTGCCAGCAGCCAACTAGCGGCAAAAGGGAATGAGCAGTTCTTC.

The rearrangement links TRBV29-1 to TRBJ1-5, with a weak D call TRBD1 (6 bases). This CDR3 comprises 13 residues. Germline V gene data show CDR1 as SQVTM and CDR2 as ANQGSEA. V lost 7 bases and J 4 bases, leaving 14 bases between the germline ends. The chain's CDR3 is CSARGGGNQPQHF. CDR3 coding DNA: TGCAGCGCCAGAGGGGGGGGAAATCAGCCCCAGCATTTT.

The chain combines TRBV27 with TRBJ2-5; D is unresolved. CDR1 and CDR2 from the germline V gene are MNHEY and SMNVEV (reference sequence). Deletions cut 8 bases from V and 5 bases from J, with 15 bases between. This CDR3 has 13 amino acids. The CDR3 nucleotides read TGTGCCAGCCATGGTAGTACCACGGAGACCCAGTACTTC. Residues: CASHGSTTETQYF.

As for this clone: At one end, the junction sequence differs from germline, possibly due to a read error. This chain connects TRBV5-1 to TRBJ1-2, with 7 bases matching TRBD1. There are 15 residues in the CDR3. The V gene's germline CDR1 is SGHRS and CDR2 YFSETQ. CDR3 loop: CASSPGWDSLYGYPF. In DNA form, the CDR3 reads TGCGCCAGCAGCCCAGGGTGGGACAGTCTCTATGGCTACCCCTTC.

The chain uses TRBV27 and TRBJ2-2; 10 bases map to TRBD1. CDR1 and CDR2 (germline): MNHEY, SMNVEV (reference sequence). The CDR3 contains 15 residues. V gave up 5 bases and J gave up 5 bases; unmatched junction bases: 5. The CDR3 DNA follows: TGTGCCAGCAGTGAGGACAGGGGGTGGACCGGGGAGCTGTTTTTT. It specifies CASSEDRGWTGELFF.

The chain recombines TRBV5-1 with TRBJ2-2, with a possible D match to TRBD2 (5 bases). The CDR3 consists of 16 residues. The V end lost 3 bases, the J end lost 2 bases, and 14 bases lay between the germline ends. The germline gives CDR1 SGHRS, CDR2 YFSETQ. This CDR3 is CASSSRAYTNTGELFF. The CDR3 nucleotides read TGCGCCAGCAGCTCGAGGGCATATACTAACACCGGGGAGCTGTTTTTT.

V usage is TRBV21-1 and J usage is TRBJ2-1; the DNA was not compared with TRBD2, the D call given in the table. TRBV21-1 constitutes a pseudogene. The CDR3 contains 15 residues. In DNA, the CDR3 is TGTGCCAGCAGCAAAGTCCCCGGGAGTGGGAATGAGCAGTTCTTC. This gives the protein CASSKVPGSGNEQFF.

The gene calls are TRBV6-5 and TRBJ2-7; D is uncertain. V was cut by 2 bases and J by 2 bases, with 13 bases left in between. The CDR3 sequence is 15 residues long. CDR1 is MNHEY and CDR2 is SVGAGI in the germline V gene. The CDR3 sequence is CASSYDPTSTYEQYF. The CDR3 DNA is TGTGCCAGCAGTTACGATCCGACATCGACCTACGAGCAGTACTTC.

The chain is built from TRBV28 and TRBJ1-1; 7 bases are shared with TRBD1. This CDR3 spans 15 amino acids. V lost 4 bases and J lost 1; bases outside the gene matches: 6. The V gene's germline CDR1 is MDHEN and CDR2 SYDVKM. The CDR3 sequence is CASSSSGQENTEAFF. CDR3 sequence (DNA): TGTGCCAGCAGTTCGTCAGGACAGGAGAACACTGAAGCTTTCTTT.

This clone was seen only a few times. The chain is built from TRBV6-1 and TRBJ2-1; a possible D gene is TRBD2 (5 bases). CDR1 is MNHNS, CDR2 SASEGT, per germline. Trimming shortened V by 4 bases and J by 10 bases, and 8 bases separated the two germline ends. The CDR3 consists of 11 residues. This CDR3 is CASSVRGEQFF. The CDR3 coding sequence is TGTGCCAGCAGTGTTCGAGGGGAGCAGTTCTTC.

Regarding this clone: An end of the junction differs from the germline gene, which may be a read error. This sequence joins TRBV7-9 and TRBJ2-5, with no clear D. CDR3 length: 13 amino acids. Germline V gene lookup returns CDR1 SEHNR and CDR2 FQNEAQ (reference sequence). CDR3 sequence (DNA): TGTTCCAGCAGCTTTGTCCAGCAAGAGACCCAGTACTTC. Translation gives CSSSFVQQETQYF.

The chain links TRBV7-3 to TRBJ2-3; 14 bases match TRBD2. The CDR3 totals 20 residues. With 3 bases clipped from V and 4 bases from J, the junction kept 15 bases outside the gene matches. In germline, CDR1 is SGHTA, CDR2 FQGTGA. For the CDR3, the DNA is TGTGCCAGCAGCTTTGGACTAGCGGGAGGACGTCATTTATTGTCAGATACGCAGTATTTT. Amino acid sequence: CASSFGLAGGRHLLSDTQYF.

This clone has more than one count but fewer than ten. The chain recombines TRBV7-9 with TRBJ2-3; D perhaps matches TRBD2 (5 bases). Trimming took off 0 bases at V and 0 bases at J, with 10 bases between the two ends. Germline V lookup: CDR1 SEHNR, CDR2 FQNEAQ (reference sequence). The CDR3 totals 16 residues. DNA of the CDR3: TGTGCCAGCAGCTTAGCGATGAGGGTTAGCACAGATACGCAGTATTTT. Translation gives CASSLAMRVSTDTQYF.

The gene calls are TRBV4-2 and TRBJ2-1; 11 nucleotides line up with TRBD2. The CDR3 loop spans 14 amino acids. Germline CDR1 is LGHNA and CDR2 is YNFKEQ. V lost 6 bases and J lost 2; bases outside the gene matches: 0. The CDR3 region is CASRLAGAYNEQFF. The CDR3 DNA is TGTGCCAGCAGACTAGCGGGGGCCTACAATGAGCAGTTCTTC.

This clone appeared a few times. Germline and junction disagree at one end, which may indicate a read error. V is TRBV5-1 and J is TRBJ1-6, with D possibly being TRBD1 (6 bases). The germline gives CDR1 SGHRS, CDR2 YFSETQ. The CDR3 runs 13 residues. The CDR3 nucleotides read TGCGCCAGCAGCTTGACAGGGTCTTCACCCCTCAACTTT. Encoded protein: CASSLTGSSPLNF.